These T cell receptor beta chains were read from a single sample in a study of T cell changes during pregnancy in multiple sclerosis. Profiled with immunoSEQ multiplex PCR; TCRdb holds only in-frame clones, not every one. The table lists roughly 110,000 clones, just under 95% of them singletons. Here the sequenced sample was peripheral blood, taken in the third trimester of pregnancy. These receptors were taken from a female donor in good health, enrolled as a control in a pregnancy study. CDR3s include the opening cysteine and the closing phenylalanine or tryptophan. D genes are given only for firm matches. Size tells how often a clone was seen (once, few, many) or the class of an expanded clone, and some rows leave it out.

clone_size j_call d_call v_call cdr3_aa cdr3_nt
. TRBJ2-7 . TRBV19 CASSIGRVYEQYF TGTGCCAGTAGTATAGGGCGGGTCTACGAGCAGTACTTC
. TRBJ2-3 . TRBV13 CASSLRDTQYF TGTGCCAGCAGCTTACGAGATACGCAGTATTTT
. TRBJ2-5 . TRBV18 CASSAGQQETQYF TGTGCCAGCTCAGCGGGACAGCAAGAGACCCAGTACTTC
once TRBJ2-1 TRBD2 TRBV4-3 CASSQDFRDYAAEQFF TGCGCCAGCAGCCAAGATTTTAGGGACTACGCGGCTGAGCAGTTCTTC
. TRBJ1-5 . TRBV30 CAWSAGGGNQPQHF TGTGCCTGGAGTGCCGGGGGTGGGAATCAGCCCCAGCATTTT
. TRBJ1-6 . TRBV6-5 CASSSPGGGNSPLHF TGTGCCAGCAGTTCCCCTGGGGGGGGTAATTCACCCCTCCACTTT
. TRBJ2-7 TRBD2 TRBV7-2 CASSFTSGAEQYF TGTGCCAGCAGCTTCACTAGCGGGGCTGAGCAGTACTTC
. TRBJ1-6 . TRBV6-5 CASSYDRENSPLHF TGTGCCAGCAGTTACGACAGAGAGAATTCACCCCTCCACTTT
. TRBJ2-3 TRBD2 TRBV5-1 CASSLGERGSTDTQYF TGCGCCAGCAGCTTGGGGGAGCGGGGTAGCACAGATACGCAGTATTTT
few TRBJ1-2 TRBD1 TRBV7-9 CASSLDLGQGPHDF TGTGCCAGCAGCTTAGACTTGGGACAGGGCCCTCATGACTTC
. TRBJ1-1 . TRBV21-1 CASSKGGWQGTGIRGTEAFF TGTGCCAGCAGCAAAGGAGGCTGGCAAGGGACAGGGATTAGAGGCACTGAAGCTTTCTTT
few TRBJ1-1 . TRBV6-5 CASSYSPQGNTEAFF TGTGCCAGCAGTTACTCCCCACAGGGGAACACTGAAGCTTTCTTT
. TRBJ1-3 . TRBV5-1 CASSTTGSSGNTIYF TGCGCCAGCAGCACCACAGGGAGCTCTGGAAACACCATATATTTT
once TRBJ1-2 . TRBV6-1 CASNPDYGYTF TGTGCCAGCAATCCAGACTATGGCTACACCTTC
. TRBJ1-1 TRBD1 TRBV5-4 CASSLQGARLGTEAFF TGTGCCAGCAGCCTACAGGGGGCGCGACTGGGCACTGAAGCTTTCTTT
. TRBJ1-1 . TRBV7-9 CATRAMNTEAFF TGTGCCACGAGGGCTATGAACACTGAAGCTTTCTTT
once TRBJ1-5 . TRBV27 CASSLYAGQNNQPQHF TGTGCCAGCAGTTTATATGCAGGGCAAAACAATCAGCCCCAGCATTTT
. TRBJ2-7 TRBD2 TRBV5-1 CASSLGGGVPSYEQYF TGCGCCAGCAGCTTGGGGGGAGGGGTTCCATCCTACGAGCAGTACTTC
. TRBJ1-1 . TRBV20-1 CSAPVNTEAFF TGCAGTGCTCCAGTGAACACTGAAGCTTTCTTT
. TRBJ1-2 . TRBV10-3 CAISDAGNYGYTF TGTGCCATCAGTGATGCGGGTAACTATGGCTACACCTTC
. TRBJ1-4 TRBD1 TRBV9 CASSVAPTGSNEKLFF TGTGCCAGCAGCGTAGCTCCGACAGGGAGTAATGAAAAACTGTTTTTT
once TRBJ2-5 TRBD2 TRBV7-9 CASSLRRGSVQETQYF TGTGCCAGCAGCCTCCGGCGGGGGAGCGTCCAAGAGACCCAGTACTTC
. TRBJ1-4 TRBD1 TRBV13 CASRTRGLGNEKLFF TGTGCCAGCAGGACCAGGGGGCTAGGTAATGAAAAACTGTTTTTT
. TRBJ2-1 TRBD2 TRBV6-4 CASRPSGGTYNEQFF TGTGCCAGCAGACCTAGCGGGGGGACGTACAATGAGCAGTTCTTC
. TRBJ1-2 . TRBV30 CAWIPSGLNSYGYTF TGTGCCTGGATCCCCTCAGGCCTAAATAGCTATGGCTACACCTTC
. TRBJ1-1 . TRBV7-6 CASSPLGGSGAFF TGTGCCAGCAGCCCTCTTGGGGGGTCCGGGGCTTTCTTT
. TRBJ2-7 TRBD1 TRBV10-3 CASHGTASYEQYF TGTGCCAGCCATGGGACAGCCTCCTACGAGCAGTACTTC
once TRBJ2-2 . TRBV5-3 CARTEATEFTGELFF TGTGCCAGAACCGAAGCTACAGAATTTACCGGGGAGCTGTTTTTT
. TRBJ2-5 . TRBV6-6 CASTPGPPETQYF TGTGCCAGCACCCCAGGGCCCCCAGAGACCCAGTACTTC
. TRBJ2-3 . TRBV7-2 CASSATGGWTDTQYF TGTGCCAGCAGCGCCACGGGGGGCTGGACAGATACGCAGTATTTT
. TRBJ2-3 . TRBV30 CAWRVRGGGTDTQYF TGTGCCTGGAGGGTACGGGGTGGAGGCACAGATACGCAGTATTTT
. TRBJ2-7 TRBD2 TRBV5-4 CASSFKAGASYEQYF TGTGCCAGCAGCTTTAAAGCGGGGGCCTCCTACGAGCAGTACTTC
once TRBJ2-2 TRBD2 TRBV2 CASSREGGELFF TGTGCCAGCAGTCGGGAGGGCGGGGAGCTGTTTTTT
. TRBJ1-5 . TRBV6-1 CASSGSNSNQPQHF TGTGCCAGCAGTGGGTCTAATAGCAATCAGCCCCAGCATTTT
. TRBJ2-7 TRBD2 TRBV5-4 CASSQDSGDSYEQYF TGTGCCAGCAGCCAGGATAGCGGGGATTCCTACGAGCAGTACTTC
. TRBJ2-7 . TRBV2 CASSELEEGQYF TGTGCCAGCAGTGAATTGGAGGAAGGGCAGTACTTC
once TRBJ1-2 TRBD1 TRBV13 CASSLGQGAWGYTF TGTGCCAGCAGCTTGGGGCAGGGGGCCTGGGGCTACACCTTC
. TRBJ2-3 . TRBV27 CASSLWRGDTQYF TGTGCCAGCAGTTTATGGCGAGGAGATACGCAGTATTTT
once TRBJ2-7 TRBD2 TRBV5-5 CASSWTSGAGSYEQYF TGTGCCAGCAGCTGGACTAGCGGGGCGGGCTCCTACGAGCAGTACTTC
. TRBJ1-2 TRBD1 TRBV2 CASSVGTGTGGYTF TGTGCCAGCAGTGTAGGGACAGGGACCGGGGGCTACACCTTC
once TRBJ1-1 . TRBV5-6 CASSLGRNTEAFF TGTGCCAGCAGCTTGGGTCGGAACACTGAAGCTTTCTTT